Described below is a single T cell receptor beta chain sequence and its context. The sample originates from a study of blood T cell repertoires in COVID-19. Study-wide background: Both acute and convalescent COVID-19 samples were obtained from the United States, Italy and Spain. PBMCs, B-cell-depleted T cells, or T cells provided the cDNA or gDNA that made up the material.

Germline lookup yields CDR1 SGHAT and CDR2 FQNNGV. V lost 0 bases, J lost 6 bases, and 10 bases stayed unmatched. The CDR3 covers 17 residues. Methods used by the authors: How many nucleated cells were present was estimated from reference gene primer amplification. Here immunoSEQ multiplex PCR was the method, and the copy in TCRdb shows in-frame clones only, minus some. V and J calls and clone size are copied from that table; D and trimming were computed from the DNA. The sample comprises about 140,000 clones, roughly 82% of which are singletons, and roughly 10% rests with the top ten. The V and J genes are TRBV11-2 and TRBJ2-3, with 9 positions matching TRBD2. Specimen: peripheral blood. The source is a man aged 55 to 70 with active or convalescent COVID-19. The CDR3 loop reads CASSLDMGLAGTDTQYF. The CDR3 nucleotides are TGTGCCAGCAGCTTAGATATGGGGCTAGCGGGAACGGATACGCAGTATTTT.